This T cell receptor beta chain was identified in a study of OX40 agonist ivuxolimab in advanced cancers. Study background: At 82.7% male, the cohort had a mean age of 60 years, ranging from roughly 20 to 79.

About this clone itself: Its antigen remains unidentified.

Sampled blood was obtained at baseline, cycle 4 day 1, and cycle 7 day 1. The V and J ends lost 3 bases and 9 bases respectively, with 6 bases between them. This CDR3 has 11 residues. Germline lookup yields CDR1 MNHEY and CDR2 SMNVEV (reference sequence). Whole-study findings and limits: Partial responders at 0.1-3.0 mg/kg showed near-lowest clonal expansion. Blood T cells, both CD4+ and CD8+, expanded clonally by week 6 at 0.1 to 3.0 mg/kg.

The table came from immunoSEQ multiplex PCR; TCRdb's copy has only in-frame clones and leaves some out. The data show tens of thousands of clones, 85% to 95% seen once. The sequencing used CD4+ or CD8+ T cells sorted from blood, collected in a trial of the OX40 agonist ivuxolimab. This sequence joins TRBV27 and TRBJ2-1, with D possibly TRBD2 on 5 matching bases. The source of this sequence is an adult with an advanced solid tumor such as melanoma, head and neck, liver or kidney cancer. CDR3 coding DNA: TGTGCCAGCAGTTTTGGGAGTGAGCAGTTCTTC. As protein: CASSFGSEQFF.